These 30 T cell receptor beta chains were all obtained from the same sample, sequenced in a study of T cell repertoires in cytomegalovirus infection. TCRdb recomputed calls from the reads with MiXCR, one row per CDR3 protein. The sample shows around 210,000 distinct CDR3 sequences, approximately 6.7% of them seen only once. The material sequenced was PBMCs. The receptors derive from a human donor in good health (CMV status not recorded). Some clones in this sample may be carry-over from other donors' samples.

This clonotype was recorded at least ten times. The gene calls are TRBV28 and TRBJ2-3, with D tentatively TRBD2 (5 bases). Trimming cost V 4 bases and J 2 bases, with 10 bases left between them. The CDR3 sequence is 14 residues long. The germline V gene has CDR1 MDHEN and CDR2 SYDVKM. DNA for the CDR3: TGTGCCAGCAGTTCCCTAGCCGCCACAGATACGCAGTATTTT. It encodes CASSSLAATDTQYF.

The rearrangement links TRBV20-1 to TRBJ1-4, with no clear D. The CDR3 is made up of 15 amino acids. Germline lookup yields CDR1 DFQATT and CDR2 SNEGSKA (reference sequence). Trimming left V 1 base short and J 0 bases short, with 9 bases between. The DNA of the CDR3 is TGCAGTGCTAGAGTCGTGACTCCAACTAATGAAAAACTGTTTTTT. This gives the protein CSARVVTPTNEKLFF.

This clonotype was detected ten times or more. This chain connects TRBV7-2 to TRBJ2-5, with D unclear. CDR3 length equals 15 residues. CDR1 and CDR2 from the germline V gene are SGHTA and FQGNSA. The V and J ends lost 1 base and 2 bases respectively, with 11 bases between them. The CDR3 sequence: CASSLVGQEQETQYF. CDR3 sequence (DNA): TGTGCCAGCAGCTTAGTGGGTCAGGAGCAAGAGACCCAGTACTTC.

This clonotype came up a few times. The V call is TRBV12-3 or TRBV12-4, the J call TRBJ2-4; D is unclear. The ends were cut back, 5 bases at V and 0 bases at J, with 11 bases in the middle. This CDR3 is built from 15 residues. CDR3 nucleotide sequence: TGTGCCAGCAGTACGGAGCACGTAGCCAAAAACATTCAGTACTTC. Translating it yields CASSTEHVAKNIQYF.

This clonotype appeared many times. The chain couples TRBV7-2 to TRBJ1-2; D is ambiguous. Trimming left V 4 bases short and J 6 bases short, with 9 bases between. The CDR3 covers 12 residues. Per germline, CDR1 SGHTA and CDR2 FQGNSA. CDR3 DNA: TGTGCCAGCAGCTCTAATTATCATGGCTACACCTTC. It is translated as CASSSNYHGYTF.

This clonotype was counted a few times. The chain carries TRBV10-3 and TRBJ2-7, with D maybe TRBD2 (7 bases). This CDR3 has 11 amino acids. V was cut by 9 bases and J by 6 bases, with 12 bases left in between. CDR1 is ENHRY, CDR2 SYGVKD, per germline. CDR3 bases: TGTGCCATGTCGCGGGGGCGCGAGCAGTACTTC. It encodes CAMSRGREQYF.

This clonotype has at least ten counts. V is TRBV7-2 and J is TRBJ2-5; 8 bases agree with TRBD1. Per the germline V gene, CDR1 is SGHTA and CDR2 is FQGNSA. The V and J ends lost 6 bases and 1 base, in that order; junction bases with no gene match: 10. The CDR3 sequence is 16 residues long. CDR3 in DNA: TGTGCCAGCAGAAAGAGGGACAGGTCCCTCCAAGAGACCCAGTACTTC. Protein: CASRKRDRSLQETQYF.

This clonotype showed up many times. The V call is TRBV7-9, the J call TRBJ2-7; possibly TRBD1 or TRBD2 for D (6 bases each). Germline V gives CDR1 SEHNR, CDR2 FQNEAQ (reference sequence). CDR3 length: 13 residues. V was trimmed by 2 bases and J by 6 bases, leaving 11 bases between them. CDR3 nucleotides: TGTGCCAGCAGCTTAAACGAGGGGGGCGAGCAGTACTTC. It codes for CASSLNEGGEQYF.

This clonotype was seen ten or more times. The CDR3 DNA reads as TGCAGCGCAGACATATTTGGTGGCTACACCTTC. Translated, it gives CSADIFGGYTF. This chain joins TRBV29-1 and TRBJ1-2, with unresolved D. V was cut by 7 bases and J by 7 bases, with 13 bases left in between. Germline V CDR1 and CDR2: SQVTM, ANQGSEA. CDR3 size: 11 residues.

This clonotype was seen repeatedly, ten times or more. The V call is TRBV4-3, the J call TRBJ2-7, with D perhaps TRBD1 or TRBD2 (6 bases each). The germline V gene has CDR1 LGHNA and CDR2 YSLEER. The CDR3 runs 14 residues. Trimming cost V 0 bases and J 6 bases, with 12 bases left between them. This CDR3 reads CASSQEGGEGEQYF. The CDR3 nucleotides are TGCGCCAGCAGCCAAGAGGGGGGCGAGGGCGAGCAGTACTTC.

This clonotype was recorded many times. V is TRBV20-1 and J is TRBJ2-1, with D possibly being TRBD2 (7 bases). Trimming took off 5 bases at V and 0 bases at J, with 11 bases between the two ends. This CDR3 spans 14 amino acids. Germline CDR1 and CDR2: DFQATT and SNEGSKA (reference sequence). CDR3 in DNA: TGCAGTGCTGGAGGGGGGGGCTCCTACAATGAGCAGTTCTTC. It yields the protein CSAGGGGSYNEQFF.

There are many counts of this clonotype. The rearrangement uses TRBV19 and TRBJ2-1; D not resolved. The germline V and J ends were trimmed by 6 bases and 3 bases, with 15 bases remaining between them. This CDR3 region has 15 residues. Germline CDR1 LNHDA, CDR2 SQIVND (reference sequence). CDR3 sequence reads: CASSQTFTDYNEQFF. CDR3 coding DNA: TGTGCCAGTAGCCAGACCTTTACAGACTACAATGAGCAGTTCTTC. Based on the CDR3 plus reference TRBV19 and TRBJ2-1, the full variable domain is DGGITQSPKYLFRKEGQNVTLSCEQNLNHDAMYWYRQDPGQGLRLIYYSQIVNDFQKGDIAEGYSVSREKKESFPLTVTSAQKNPTAFYLCASSQTFTDYNEQFFGPGTRLTVL.

This clonotype was detected many times. V usage is TRBV12-3 or TRBV12-4 and J usage is TRBJ1-5, with TRBD1 as a possible D gene (5 bases). The CDR3 runs 16 residues. V dropped 3 bases and J dropped 2 bases, with 14 bases sitting between them. Here the CDR3 DNA reads TGTGCCAGCAGTTTCGGGTGGACATCTCGCAATCAGCCCCAGCATTTT. Translated, it gives CASSFGWTSRNQPQHF.

This clonotype was seen ten or more times. V is TRBV20-1 and J is TRBJ1-1; TRBD1 aligns across 9 bases. Germline loops: CDR1 DFQATT, CDR2 SNEGSKA (reference sequence). This CDR3 contains 13 residues. V trimming: 6 bases; J trimming: 4 bases; junction bases outside the gene matches: 6. CDR3 amino acids: CSATRDRVTEAFF. As DNA, the CDR3 is TGCAGTGCCACCCGGGACAGGGTCACTGAAGCTTTCTTT.

This clonotype was counted at least ten times. The chain couples TRBV6-1 to TRBJ2-4, with 7 bases aligning to TRBD1. Germline values: CDR1 MNHNS, CDR2 SASEGT. This CDR3 has 15 residues. J was trimmed by 2 bases and V by 5 bases; bases with no gene match: 6. As DNA, the CDR3 is TGTGCCAGCAGTACCGGACAGGACCCCAAAAACATTCAGTACTTC. Protein product: CASSTGQDPKNIQYF.

The genes are TRBV14 and TRBJ1-4, with unresolved D. The V end lost 1 base, the J end lost 8 bases, and 5 bases lay between the germline ends. The CDR3 consists of 12 residues. Germline CDR1 is SGHDN and CDR2 is FVKESK. The CDR3 here is CASSQVNEKLFF. In nucleotides, the CDR3 is TGTGCCAGCAGCCAAGTAAACGAAAAACTGTTTTTT.

The table lists this clonotype with many counts. This rearrangement joins TRBV6-1 to TRBJ1-1; TRBD1 agrees at 10 bases. Per the germline V gene, CDR1 is MNHNS and CDR2 is SASEGT. J was trimmed by 4 bases and V by 5 bases; bases with no gene match: 10. The length of the CDR3 is 16 residues. This CDR3 is CASSSLWTGGSTEAFF. The CDR3 DNA reads TGTGCCAGCAGTTCTCTTTGGACAGGGGGTAGCACTGAAGCTTTCTTT.

V gene TRBV19 combines with J gene TRBJ1-4; D is undetermined. Germline V gene sequence: CDR1 LNHDA, CDR2 SQIVND (reference sequence). This CDR3 is 17 amino acids long. V was trimmed by 2 bases and J by 0 bases, leaving 13 bases between them. The CDR3 region has the DNA TGTGCCAGTAGTATAAACAGAGCAACTGCAACTAATGAAAAACTGTTTTTT. The encoded protein is CASSINRATATNEKLFF.

This rearrangement joins TRBV6-5 to TRBJ1-4; D might be TRBD1 (5 bases). The CDR3 is made up of 16 amino acids. The ends were cut back, 2 bases at V and 8 bases at J, with 18 bases in the middle. From germline, CDR1 is MNHEY and CDR2 SVGAGI. Here the CDR3 reads CASSYTPAGRGEKLFF. In DNA form, the CDR3 reads TGTGCCAGCAGTTACACGCCCGCAGGGAGAGGGGAAAAACTGTTTTTT.

This clonotype was observed many times. J is TRBJ1-4 and V is TRBV20-1; D unclear. The CDR3 is made up of 12 amino acids. In germline, CDR1 is DFQATT, CDR2 SNEGSKA (reference sequence). CDR3 in DNA: TGCGGCGGAGAGGCAGACACGGAAAAACTGTTTTTT. Amino acid sequence: CGGEADTEKLFF.

This clonotype was counted many times. This chain joins TRBV5-1 and TRBJ1-1; a possible D gene is TRBD1 (6 bases). Germline lookup yields CDR1 SGHRS and CDR2 YFSETQ. The CDR3 totals 13 residues. V was cut by 3 bases and J by 6 bases, with 12 bases left in between. The CDR3 bases are TGCGCCAGCAGCTCATCAGGGGTCTCTGAAGCTTTCTTT. It encodes CASSSSGVSEAFF.

This clonotype has ten or more counts. The rearrangement uses TRBV27 and TRBJ1-1; the D gene is possibly TRBD1 (6 bases). This CDR3 spans 12 amino acids. Germline CDR1 is MNHEY and CDR2 is SMNVEV (reference sequence). The V gene lost 2 bases and the J gene lost 12 bases, with 13 bases spanning the gap. The CDR3: CASSLGGGASFF. The CDR3 DNA follows: TGTGCCAGCAGTTTAGGGGGGGGCGCGTCTTTCTTT.

This clonotype was detected many times. The chain is built from TRBV6-1 and TRBJ2-5; 10 bases line up with TRBD1. CDR1 MNHNS and CDR2 SASEGT come from the germline V gene. Trimming cost V 7 bases and J 4 bases; bases outside gene matches: 6. CDR3 length: 14 residues. The CDR3 reads CASNPGQGTETQYF. The CDR3 DNA is TGTGCCAGCAATCCGGGACAGGGGACAGAGACCCAGTACTTC.

This clonotype turned up a few times. V gene TRBV20-1 combines with J gene TRBJ2-7, with 8 bases that match TRBD1. The CDR3 extends over 14 amino acids. Per the germline V gene, CDR1 is DFQATT and CDR2 is SNEGSKA (reference sequence). V was clipped by 5 bases and J by 12 bases; unmatched bases: 18. CDR3 nucleotide sequence: TGCAGTGCTCCCCCCCAGGGGGCCACCCACAGTTGGTACTTC. It is translated as CSAPPQGATHSWYF.

There are many counts of this clonotype. The chain has TRBV4-2 and TRBJ2-1, with 10 bases matching TRBD1. Germline lookup yields CDR1 LGHNA and CDR2 YNFKEQ. V was clipped by 0 bases and J by 2 bases; unmatched bases: 1. This CDR3 has 16 residues. This CDR3 is CASSQEGTGAYNEQFF. The CDR3 DNA follows: TGTGCCAGCAGCCAAGAAGGGACAGGGGCCTACAATGAGCAGTTCTTC.

This clonotype has ten or more counts. Compared with germline, one end of the junction differs, possibly owing to a read error. The chain joins TRBV12-3 or TRBV12-4 to TRBJ2-5, with unresolved D. This CDR3 is 12 amino acids long. CDR3 region: CASSLEAHRVLF. CDR3 nucleotide sequence: TGTGCCAGCAGTTTAGAGGCCCATAGGGTACTCTTC.

For the CDR3, the DNA is TGCAGCGTCACTAGGGGAGCCCTCTTGTACAATGAGCAGTTCTTC. It encodes CSVTRGALLYNEQFF. The chain is built from TRBV29-1 and TRBJ2-1, with D possibly called TRBD1 or TRBD2 (5 bases each). The length of the CDR3 is 15 residues. The germline gives CDR1 SQVTM, CDR2 ANQGSEA. The V end was cut by 6 bases, the J end by 4 bases, with 19 bases between.

This clonotype showed up many times. This sequence joins TRBV7-2 and TRBJ1-5; 9 bases map to TRBD1. Per germline, CDR1 SGHTA and CDR2 FQGNSA. The ends lost 5 bases at V and 11 bases at J; junction bases unmatched: 7. This CDR3 region has 13 residues. The CDR3 DNA is TGTGCCAGCAGCGATGGGACAGGGCGAGCCCAGCATTTT. Residues: CASSDGTGRAQHF.

This clonotype was detected many times. V gene TRBV11-2 combines with J gene TRBJ1-1; D not certain. Trimming removed 4 bases from V and 0 bases from J, with 12 bases in between. Germline-derived CDR1 and CDR2 are SGHAT and FQNNGV. The CDR3 extends over 15 amino acids. CDR3 sequence reads: CASSSLVSLNTEAFF. The CDR3 nucleotides read TGTGCCAGCAGCTCGCTCGTCAGCCTGAACACTGAAGCTTTCTTT. Looking up the rest from reference TRBV11-2 and TRBJ1-1 gives the full variable domain: EAGVAQSPRYKIIEKRQSVAFWCNPISGHATLYWYQQILGQGPKLLIQFQNNGVVDDSQLPKDRFSAERLKGVDSTLKIQPAKLEDSAVYLCASSSLVSLNTEAFFGQGTRLTVV.

This clonotype has a count of ten or more. The V and J genes are TRBV6-6 and TRBJ1-5; 9 nucleotides match TRBD1. The CDR3 sequence is 17 residues long. Trimming at V came to 6 bases and at J to 0 bases, leaving 9 bases not matched to a gene. Germline values: CDR1 MNHNY, CDR2 SVGAGI (reference sequence). The CDR3 reads CASRTGQGRYSNQPQHF. The CDR3 DNA sequence: TGTGCCAGCAGAACTGGACAGGGGAGGTATAGCAATCAGCCCCAGCATTTT.